This record concerns one TCR beta chain sequence. Assay used: immunoSEQ multiplex PCR; TCRdb lists only in-frame clones, some missing. The sample holds over 80,000 clones, about 87% seen once. The data were obtained in a study of siplizumab effects on memory and regulatory T cells. Trimming left V 0 bases short and J 7 bases short, with 6 bases between. The CDR3 spans 13 residues. In germline, CDR1 is SGHAT, CDR2 FQDESV (reference sequence). The sequence derives from a human donor in good health. Sequencing was done on a sample of Tregs sorted from blood. The chain joins TRBV11-1 to TRBJ1-4, with D uncertain. In DNA, the CDR3 is TGTGCCAGCAGCTTAGCCGGGAGTGAAAAACTGTTTTTT. Amino acid sequence: CASSLAGSEKLFF.